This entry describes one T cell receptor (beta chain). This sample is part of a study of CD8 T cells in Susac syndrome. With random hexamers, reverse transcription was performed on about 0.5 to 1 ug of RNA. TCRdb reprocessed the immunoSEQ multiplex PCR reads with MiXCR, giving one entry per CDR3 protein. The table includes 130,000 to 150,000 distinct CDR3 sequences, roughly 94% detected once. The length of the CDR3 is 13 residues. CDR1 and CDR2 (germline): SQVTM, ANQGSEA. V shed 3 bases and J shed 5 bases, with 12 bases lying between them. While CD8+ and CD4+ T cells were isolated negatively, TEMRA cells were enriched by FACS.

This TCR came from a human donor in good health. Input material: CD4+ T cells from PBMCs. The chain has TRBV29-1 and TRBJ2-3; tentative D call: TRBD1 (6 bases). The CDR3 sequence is CSVDGRGQDTQYF. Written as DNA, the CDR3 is TGCAGCGTTGACGGCAGGGGCCAAGATACGCAGTATTTT.